This T cell receptor beta chain was obtained from a study of blood T cell repertoires in COVID-19. Study at large: COVID-19 samples, acute and convalescent, were from the United States, Italy and Spain. PBMCs, B-cell-depleted T cells, or T cells were the source of the cDNA or gDNA that made up the material.

As originally analysed: Estimation of nucleated cell counts relied on the amplification of reference gene primers. Sequencing was performed with immunoSEQ multiplex PCR; in TCRdb, only in-frame clones are kept and a portion is missing. The D gene and trimming were derived from the DNA, and the V and J assignments and clone size from that table. This sample yields a few hundred thousand clones, of which 65% to 90% are seen a single time; 1.5% to 2% belongs to the top ten. This clone was recorded once. Among Cohort 3 donors, those recovered had two negative PCRs, clearance, or symptom resolution. Germline V gene data show CDR1 as SGHVS and CDR2 as FQNEAQ. After removal of 9 bases from V and 10 bases from J, the junction contained 9 bases not matched to a gene. The CDR3 consists of 13 residues.

Sequenced sample: PBMCs or T cells enriched from blood (not recorded which). This sequence joins TRBV7-8 and TRBJ1-6; 7 positions agree with TRBD1. The source is a man aged 35 to 55 who had recovered from COVID-19. The CDR3 region is CASTTGVESPLHF. The CDR3 region has the DNA TGTGCCAGTACTACAGGGGTCGAATCACCCCTCCACTTT.